This note documents a single T cell receptor (beta chain) sequence. The data were obtained in a study of T cell changes during pregnancy in multiple sclerosis. Only in-frame clones appear in the TCRdb table, and some are missing; sequencing was by immunoSEQ multiplex PCR. Among over 45,000 clones, roughly 92% were seen once, and the ten largest hold around 2.5%. This TCR derives from a female donor with multiple sclerosis, enrolled in a pregnancy study. Sample: CD8+ T cells from peripheral blood mononuclear cells, taken in the third trimester of pregnancy.

CDR3 residues: CASSWTAGEETQYF. CDR3 bases: TGTGCCAGCAGCTGGACAGCAGGGGAGGAGACCCAGTACTTC. The chain combines TRBV5-4 with TRBJ2-5, with a weak D call TRBD1 (6 bases). Trimming removed 3 bases at V and 5 bases at J, with 14 bases between. Germline V gene sequence: CDR1 SGHNT, CDR2 YYREEE (reference sequence). The CDR3 runs to 14 residues.